This TCR beta chain appears in the sequencing data of a study of beta chain features in type 1 diabetes (dated by TCRdb to the late 2010s). About the investigation overall: Mean age, gender distribution, total cell number and subset yield did not differ between patients and healthy donors. A total of under 120,000,000 sorted cells were examined across all samples, and RNA yield correlated strongly with the number of cells per subset. The study compared TCRB repertoires of sorted circulating CD4+ T cell subsets between recently diagnosed type 1 diabetes patients and matched healthy donors. Regulatory and stem cell-like memory subsets were obtained from only 8 patients and about eight healthy donors, while naive and central memory subsets were obtained from all 30 or so donors.

Here is what the overall study found, with its caveats: Shorter templates might be favored by PCR, yet because patient and control samples were amplified and corrected together, any such skew would affect both groups equally. Patients with type 1 diabetes made fewer insertions and deleted more nucleotides at VDJ recombination sites, implying thymic rearrangement abnormalities. Because the HLA sub-analyses included only small numbers of individuals, any influence of HLA type on TCRB rearrangement was left unresolved. Naive, central memory and regulatory TCRB repertoires appeared more similar among patients than among healthy donors. In all four CD4+ subsets, TCRB CDR3 length was moderately but significantly shorter in type 1 diabetes patients. Because cDNA was sequenced instead of genomic DNA, activated cells with high expression could be over-represented, although the groups did not differ in activation or CD3 levels.

The entire isolated RNA was reverse transcribed using the High Capacity cDNA Reverse Transcription Kit, and thus expressed TCRB transcripts were sequenced. Deep immunoSEQ sequencing was applied to naive, central memory and regulatory T cell samples, giving an average of about 3.6 million total reads per sample. Sorted cells were lysed in RLT buffer and RNA was extracted with DNase-treated RNeasy Micro or Mini kits, depending on cell number. To prevent cross-contamination, every cell subset was processed on its own, while patient and healthy donor samples were processed together. The immunoSEQ multiplex PCR was used to amplify TCRB sequences from cDNA, generating 87-bp fragments that spanned the CDR3 region. Sequencing of the amplicons was done on the Illumina HiSeq platform. The paper's processing steps were these. Synthetic template baselines were used to correct PCR bias computationally, reads within Hamming distance 2 were collapsed together, and singletons that could not be merged were discarded. Reads were aligned against IMGT so that V, D and J genes, CDR3 length and insertions or deletions at six rearrangement sites could be assigned. Within each subset, clonotype counts were normalized to sorted cell number, after which true diversity and Gini coefficients were computed with the tcR R package. Repertoire sharing was quantified using the overlap coefficient calculated on TCRB nucleotide sequences. Out-of-frame TCRB sequences from naive cells were analyzed to stand in for the pre-selection repertoire. The clones in this table, taken by TCRdb from immuneACCESS, are in-frame only. Not every clone is retained; where verified, under half of the shortfall comes from an unresolved V gene, and the cause of the rest is unknown. That table is the source of V, J and clone size, and D and trimming were worked out from the DNA. This sample has about 250,000 clones in its table, and 12% to 15% of those were observed once. Together, the top ten hold around 0.03% of the sample.

In this sample, this clone turned up a few times. What this receptor recognizes is not known. No much larger clone is present one base from it, and per-base qualities are unavailable. From each donor, a single peripheral blood sample of about 100 mL on average was drawn into heparinised tubes. Naive, central memory, regulatory and stem cell-like memory CD4+ T cells were sorted on a BD FACSAria II using a panel including CD45RO, CCR7, CD25, CD127, CD95 and CD27. Every sorted population had a purity above 95%. PBMCs were isolated right away by Lymphoprep density gradient centrifugation and were stained directly, without culture. Samples were stained and sorted in pairs, with one healthy donor and one patient per experiment, so that batch effects were minimized. Including cysteine and phenylalanine, the CDR3 has 12 amino acids. Only CDR3 DNA remains: 36 bases, in frame from the first base. The germline V gene (reference sequence) specifies LNHNV as CDR1 and YYDKDF as CDR2. V loses 2 bases of germline sequence and J loses 13 bases, and the interval between the two ends is 14 bases.

Sequences were obtained from naive CD4+ T cells from blood. Reading the label with the study, this specimen's cell subset or site is: true naive CD4+ T cells. This sequence was found in a woman aged 40 to 50 in good health. This chain is built from TRBV15 and TRBJ2-5; perhaps TRBD2 is the D gene, with 5 bases matching. Read as DNA, the sequence is TGTGCCACCAGCAGACAGACTATTCCCTTGTACTTC. Its protein is CATSRQTIPLYF.